A single sample gave rise to the 7 T cell receptor delta chains below, sequenced in a study of Vδ1+ human thymocytes. Notes on the study in general: Highly polyclonal TRG and TRD repertoires with Gaussian CDR3 length distributions appeared in thymus.

Sequences come from RNA converted to cDNA by reverse transcription. Multiplex PCR used pooled V-gene forward primers and a constant-region reverse primer to amplify CDR3s. TCRdb used CATT to re-call clones from the multiplex PCR reads. The sample carries some 23,000 delta-chain clones, over 25% recorded once. The antigens of these receptors remain unknown. The sequenced sample was Vdelta1+ gamma-delta thymocytes from the thymus. Subset described: FACS-sorted CD3+ TCRalphabeta- TCRVdelta1+ TCRVdelta2- thymocytes. These receptors were taken from a boy in the first two years of life who had congenital heart surgery.

The rearrangement uses TRDV1 and TRDJ1, with unresolved D. The CDR3 loop spans 18 amino acids. Germline values: CDR1 TSWWSYY, CDR2 QGS. Trimming stripped 0 bases from V and 0 bases from J, with 17 bases between. The CDR3 bases are TGTGCTCTTGGGGAACTAGGCATTAAGACGGGGTACACCGATAAACTCATCTTT. Residues: CALGELGIKTGYTDKLIF.

This clone showed up just a few times. The chain joins TRDV1 to TRDJ1; TRDD3 aligns across 12 bases. Germline CDR1 TSWWSYY, CDR2 QGS. The CDR3 length is 20 residues. With 2 bases clipped from V and 3 bases from J, the junction kept 16 bases outside the gene matches. The CDR3 DNA is TGTGCTCTTGGGGAAAAGCTAACTAGCTGGGGGATACGAAGGTCCGATAAACTCATCTTT. This encodes CALGEKLTSWGIRRSDKLIF.

With regard to this clone: A much more abundant neighbour one base away suggests this may be a read error. The chain employs TRDV1 and TRDJ1; tentative D call: TRDD2 (5 bases). The CDR3 contains 21 residues. Germline V CDR1 and CDR2: TSWWSYY, QGS. V was clipped by 1 base and J by 1 base, with 28 bases between them. This CDR3 reads CALGEPGLHWRVGARTDKLIF. The DNA for the CDR3 is TGTGCTCTTGGGGAACCAGGCCTTCATTGGAGGGTTGGAGCACGCACCGATAAACTCATCTTT.

Ten or more counts support this clone. The gene calls are TRDV1 and TRDJ1; TRDD3 agrees at 8 bases. The V gene end was trimmed by 7 bases and the J gene end by 2 bases; junction bases not matched to a gene: 12. Germline V lookup: CDR1 TSWWSYY, CDR2 QGS. The CDR3 runs to 16 residues. The CDR3 reads CALAPTGGPRTDKLIF. The CDR3 bases are TGTGCTCTTGCACCTACTGGGGGCCCTCGTACCGATAAACTCATCTTT.

This clone was counted between two and nine times. Distinct nucleotide sequences in the sample also encode this CDR3. This rearrangement joins TRDV1 to TRDJ1; a weak D match, TRDD3 (6 bases). The germline gives CDR1 TSWWSYY, CDR2 QGS. This CDR3 is built from 20 residues. Deletions cut 0 bases from V and 3 bases from J, with 26 bases between. CDR3 region: CALGELTLGLYKREPDKLIF. DNA for the CDR3: TGTGCTCTTGGGGAACTAACTCTGGGGTTATACAAGAGGGAGCCCGATAAACTCATCTTT.

A note on this clone: This likely came from a read error, as a far larger clone is one base away. Other DNA sequences from this sample encode an identical CDR3 as well. This chain joins TRDV2 and TRDJ1, with D perhaps matching TRDD3 (5 bases). The CDR3 length is 12 residues. The germline V gene has CDR1 GEAIGNYY and CDR2 EKD. The CDR3 DNA reads TGTGCGTGTGAAAGGGGACCCGATAAACTCATCTTT. Residues: CACERGPDKLIF.

The count of this clone is one. This could be a read error, since a much larger clone is one nucleotide away. This rearrangement joins TRDV2 to TRDJ1, with D possibly TRDD3 on 5 matching bases. CDR1 GEAIGNYY and CDR2 EKD come from the germline V gene. The V gene lost 0 bases and the J gene lost 0 bases, with 16 bases spanning the gap. The CDR3 consists of 17 residues. CDR3 DNA sequence: TGTGCCTGTGACACCGGCTGGGATCCCTCCTACACCGATAAACTCATCTTT. Its translation: CACDTGWDPSYTDKLIF.